The clone carrying this TCR beta chain has only a few counts. The antigen is not known. This record belongs to a study of T cell repertoires in cytomegalovirus infection. The study's findings and limits: Using cumulative public TCR beta family frequency, the authors identified those who carried CMV together with the relevant HLA.

CDR1 MNHEY and CDR2 SMNVEV come from the germline V gene (reference sequence). The trim removed 6 bases at V and 4 bases at J, leaving 12 bases unmatched. The CDR3 has 16 amino acids. Via MiXCR, TCRdb re-called the reads, giving one row per CDR3 protein. Of approximately 120,000 distinct CDR3 sequences in the sample, around 29% are singletons; the top ten hold approximately 78%. The sample in question was CD8+ T cells from cultured PBMCs, obtained from culture after CMV antigen stimulation. This clonotype was obtained from a human donor in good health (CMV status not recorded). Some clones in this sample may be carry-over from other donors' samples. V usage is TRBV27 and J usage is TRBJ2-5, with 9 bases identical to TRBD1. CDR3 sequence: CASRGGTGLAGETQYF. Here the CDR3 DNA reads TGTGCCAGCAGGGGGGGGACAGGGCTCGCGGGAGAGACCCAGTACTTC.